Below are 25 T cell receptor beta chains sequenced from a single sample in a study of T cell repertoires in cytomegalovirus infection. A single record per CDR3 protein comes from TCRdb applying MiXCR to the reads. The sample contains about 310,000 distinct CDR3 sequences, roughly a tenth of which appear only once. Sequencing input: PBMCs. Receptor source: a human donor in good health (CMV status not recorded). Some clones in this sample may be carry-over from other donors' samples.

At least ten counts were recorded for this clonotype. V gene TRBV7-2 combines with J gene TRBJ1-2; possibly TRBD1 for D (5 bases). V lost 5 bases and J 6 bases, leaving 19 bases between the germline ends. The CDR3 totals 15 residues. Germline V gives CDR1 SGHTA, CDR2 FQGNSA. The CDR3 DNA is TGTGCCAGCAGCCCCCCGGGGGATCCCCGAAATGGCTACACCTTC. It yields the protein CASSPPGDPRNGYTF.

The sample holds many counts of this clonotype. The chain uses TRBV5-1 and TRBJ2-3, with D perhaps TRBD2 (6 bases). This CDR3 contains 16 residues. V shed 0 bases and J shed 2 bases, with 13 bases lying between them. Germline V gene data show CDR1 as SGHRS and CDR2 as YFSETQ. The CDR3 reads CASSLGSSGYTDTQYF. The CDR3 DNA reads TGCGCCAGCAGCTTGGGGAGTAGCGGTTACACAGATACGCAGTATTTT. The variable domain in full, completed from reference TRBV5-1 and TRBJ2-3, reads KAGVTQTPRYLIKTRGQQVTLSCSPISGHRSVSWYQQTPGQGLQFLFEYFSETQRNKGNFPGRFSGRQFSNSRSEMNVSTLELGDSALYLCASSLGSSGYTDTQYFGPGTRLTVL.

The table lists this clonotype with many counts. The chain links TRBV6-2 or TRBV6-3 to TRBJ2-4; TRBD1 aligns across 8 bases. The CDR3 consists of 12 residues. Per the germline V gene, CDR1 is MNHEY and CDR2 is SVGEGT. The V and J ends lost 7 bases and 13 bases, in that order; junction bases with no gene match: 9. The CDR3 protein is CASTDRDRKQYF. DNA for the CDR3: TGTGCCAGCACTGACCGGGACAGGAAGCAGTACTTC.

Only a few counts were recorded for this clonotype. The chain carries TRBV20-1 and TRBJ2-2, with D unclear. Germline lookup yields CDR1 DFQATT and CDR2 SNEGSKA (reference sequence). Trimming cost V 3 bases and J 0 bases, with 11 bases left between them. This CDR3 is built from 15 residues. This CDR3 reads CSASSQKTNTGELFF. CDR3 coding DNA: TGCAGTGCTAGTTCCCAGAAGACGAACACCGGGGAGCTGTTTTTT.

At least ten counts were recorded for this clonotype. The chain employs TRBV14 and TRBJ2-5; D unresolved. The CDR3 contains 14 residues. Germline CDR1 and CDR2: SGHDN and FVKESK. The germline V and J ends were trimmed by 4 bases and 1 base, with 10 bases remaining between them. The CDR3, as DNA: TGTGCCAGCAGCCCCACGCCCTTCCAAGAGACCCAGTACTTC. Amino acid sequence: CASSPTPFQETQYF. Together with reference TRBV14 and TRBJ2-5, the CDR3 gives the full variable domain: EAGVTQFPSHSVIEKGQTVTLRCDPISGHDNLYWYRRVMGKEIKFLLHFVKESKQDESGMPNNRFLAERTGGTYSTLKVQPAELEDSGVYFCASSPTPFQETQYFGPGTRLLVL.

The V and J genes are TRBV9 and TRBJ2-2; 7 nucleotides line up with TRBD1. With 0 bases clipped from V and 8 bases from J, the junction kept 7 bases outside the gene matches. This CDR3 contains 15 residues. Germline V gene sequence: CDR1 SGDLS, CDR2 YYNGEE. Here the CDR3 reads CASSVAEGATGELFF. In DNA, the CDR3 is TGTGCCAGCAGCGTAGCTGAGGGGGCGACAGGGGAGCTGTTTTTT. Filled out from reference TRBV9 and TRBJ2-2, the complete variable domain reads DSGVTQTPKHLITATGQRVTLRCSPRSGDLSVYWYQQSLDQGLQFLIQYYNGEERAKGNILERFSAQQFPDLHSELNLSSLELGDSALYFCASSVAEGATGELFFGEGSRLTVL.

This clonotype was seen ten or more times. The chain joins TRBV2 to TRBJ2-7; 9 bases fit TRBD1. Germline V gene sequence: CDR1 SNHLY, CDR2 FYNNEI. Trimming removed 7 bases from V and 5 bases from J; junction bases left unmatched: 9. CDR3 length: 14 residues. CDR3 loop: CASIPGQGFHEQYV. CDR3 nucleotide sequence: TGTGCCAGCATTCCGGGACAGGGATTCCACGAGCAGTACGTC.

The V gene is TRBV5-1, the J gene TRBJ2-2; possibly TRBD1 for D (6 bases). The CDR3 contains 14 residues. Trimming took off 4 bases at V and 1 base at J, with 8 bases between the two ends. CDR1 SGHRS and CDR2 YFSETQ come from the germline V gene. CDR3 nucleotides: TGCGCCAGCAGCGCGACAGGGAACACCGGGGAGCTGTTTTTT. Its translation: CASSATGNTGELFF.

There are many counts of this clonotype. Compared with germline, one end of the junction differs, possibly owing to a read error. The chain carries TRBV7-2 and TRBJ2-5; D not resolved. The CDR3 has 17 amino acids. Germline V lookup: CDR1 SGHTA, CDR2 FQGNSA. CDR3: CASSPTKTPNHQETQYF. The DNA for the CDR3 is TGTGCCAGCAGCCCCACAAAGACACCAAACCACCAGGAGACCCAGTACTTC.

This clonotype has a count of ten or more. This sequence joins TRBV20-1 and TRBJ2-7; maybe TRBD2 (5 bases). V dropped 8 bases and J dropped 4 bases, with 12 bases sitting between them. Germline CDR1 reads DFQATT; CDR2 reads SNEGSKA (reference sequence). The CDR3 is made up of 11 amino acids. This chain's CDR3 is CSFPSGYEQYF. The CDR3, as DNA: TGCAGTTTTCCCTCGGGGTACGAGCAGTACTTC.

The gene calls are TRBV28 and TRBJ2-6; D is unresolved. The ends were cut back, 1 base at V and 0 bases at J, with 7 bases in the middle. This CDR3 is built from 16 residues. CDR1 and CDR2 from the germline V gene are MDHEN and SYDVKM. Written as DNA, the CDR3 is TGTGCCAGCAGTTTATATCCGGGCTCTGGGGCCAACGTCCTGACTTTC. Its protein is CASSLYPGSGANVLTF.

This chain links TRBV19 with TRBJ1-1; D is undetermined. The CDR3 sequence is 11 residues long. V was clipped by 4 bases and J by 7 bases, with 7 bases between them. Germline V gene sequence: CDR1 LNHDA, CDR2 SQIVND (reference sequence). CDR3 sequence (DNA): TGTGCCAGTAGTAGCTCAAATGAAGCTTTCTTT. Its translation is CASSSSNEAFF.

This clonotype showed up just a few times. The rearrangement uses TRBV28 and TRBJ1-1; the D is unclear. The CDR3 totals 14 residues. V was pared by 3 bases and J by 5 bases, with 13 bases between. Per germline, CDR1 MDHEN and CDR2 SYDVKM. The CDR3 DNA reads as TGTGCCAGCAGTTTTAGCACACCAAATACTGAAGCTTTCTTT. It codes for CASSFSTPNTEAFF.

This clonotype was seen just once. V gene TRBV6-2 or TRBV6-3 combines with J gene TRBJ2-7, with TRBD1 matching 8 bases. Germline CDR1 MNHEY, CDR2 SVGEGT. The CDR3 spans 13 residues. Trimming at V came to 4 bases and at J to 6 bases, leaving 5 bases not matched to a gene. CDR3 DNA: TGTGCCAGCAGTTCCATCGACAGGGGCGAGCAGTACGTC. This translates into CASSSIDRGEQYV.

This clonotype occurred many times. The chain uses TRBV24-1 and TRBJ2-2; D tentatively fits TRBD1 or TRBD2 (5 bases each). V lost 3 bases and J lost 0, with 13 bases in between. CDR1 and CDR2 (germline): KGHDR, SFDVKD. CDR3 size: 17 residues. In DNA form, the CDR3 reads TGTGCCACCAGTGATCCTTTGGGACCGTCGAACACCGGGGAGCTGTTTTTT. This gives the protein CATSDPLGPSNTGELFF.

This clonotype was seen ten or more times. The CDR3 coding sequence is TGTGCCAGCAGTGAACTCCGGGGAGACGAGCAGTACGTC. Residues: CASSELRGDEQYV. The genes are TRBV6-1 and TRBJ2-7; D may be TRBD2 (5 bases). The V gene lost 2 bases and the J gene lost 5 bases, with 10 bases spanning the gap. In germline, CDR1 is MNHNS, CDR2 SASEGT. This CDR3 comprises 13 residues.

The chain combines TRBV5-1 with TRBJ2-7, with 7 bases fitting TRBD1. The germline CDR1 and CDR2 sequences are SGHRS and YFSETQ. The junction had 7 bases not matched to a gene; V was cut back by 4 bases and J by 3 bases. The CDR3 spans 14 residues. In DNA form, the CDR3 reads TGCGCCAGCAGCCCGGGACAGCTAAGCTACGAGCAGTACGTC. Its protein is CASSPGQLSYEQYV.

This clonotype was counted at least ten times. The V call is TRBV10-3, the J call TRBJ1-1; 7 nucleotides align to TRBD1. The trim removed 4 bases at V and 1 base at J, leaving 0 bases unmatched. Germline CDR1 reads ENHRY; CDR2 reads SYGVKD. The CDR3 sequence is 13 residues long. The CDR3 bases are TGTGCCATCAGTGGGGACAGGAACACTGAAGCTTTCTTT. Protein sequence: CAISGDRNTEAFF.

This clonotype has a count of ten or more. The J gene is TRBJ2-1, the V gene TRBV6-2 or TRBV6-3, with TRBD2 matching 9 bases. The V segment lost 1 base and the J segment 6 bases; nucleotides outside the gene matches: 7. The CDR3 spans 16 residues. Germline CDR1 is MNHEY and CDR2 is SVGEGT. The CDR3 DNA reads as TGTGCCAGCAGTTACTGGGCTAGCGGGGTACCCAATGAGCAGTTCTTC. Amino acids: CASSYWASGVPNEQFF.

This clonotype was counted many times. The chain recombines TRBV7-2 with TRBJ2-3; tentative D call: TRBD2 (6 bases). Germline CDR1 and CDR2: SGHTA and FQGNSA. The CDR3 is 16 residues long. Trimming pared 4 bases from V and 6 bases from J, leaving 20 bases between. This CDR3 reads CASSSARGALSDTQYF. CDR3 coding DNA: TGTGCCAGCAGCTCGGCGCGGGGAGCCCTTTCGGATACGCAGTATTTT. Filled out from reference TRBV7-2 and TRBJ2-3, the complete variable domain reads GAGVSQSPSNKVTEKGKDVELRCDPISGHTALYWYRQSLGQGLEFLIYFQGNSAPDKSGLPSDRFSAERTGGSVSTLTIQRTQQEDSAVYLCASSSARGALSDTQYFGPGTRLTVL.

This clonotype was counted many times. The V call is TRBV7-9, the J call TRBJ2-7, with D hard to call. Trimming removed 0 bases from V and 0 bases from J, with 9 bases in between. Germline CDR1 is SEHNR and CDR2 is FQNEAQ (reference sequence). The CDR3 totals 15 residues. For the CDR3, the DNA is TGTGCCAGCAGCTTAGCTGCTTTGGTCTCCTACGAGCAGTACTTC. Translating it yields CASSLAALVSYEQYF.

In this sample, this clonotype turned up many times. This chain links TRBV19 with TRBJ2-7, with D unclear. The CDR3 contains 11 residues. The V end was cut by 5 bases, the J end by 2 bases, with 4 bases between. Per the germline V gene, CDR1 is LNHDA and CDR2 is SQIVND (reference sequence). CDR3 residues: CASSFAYEQYF. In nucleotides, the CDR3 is TGTGCCAGTAGTTTCGCCTACGAGCAGTACTTC.

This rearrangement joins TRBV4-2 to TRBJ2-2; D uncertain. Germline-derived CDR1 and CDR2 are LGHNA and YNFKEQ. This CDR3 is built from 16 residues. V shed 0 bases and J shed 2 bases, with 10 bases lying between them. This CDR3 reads CASSQDYRSNTGELFF. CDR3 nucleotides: TGTGCCAGCAGCCAAGATTACCGGAGCAACACCGGGGAGCTGTTTTTT.

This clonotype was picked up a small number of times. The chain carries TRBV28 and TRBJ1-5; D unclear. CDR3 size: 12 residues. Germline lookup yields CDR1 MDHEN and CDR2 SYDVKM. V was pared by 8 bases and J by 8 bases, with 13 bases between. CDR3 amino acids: CASGVTQKPQHF. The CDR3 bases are TGTGCCAGCGGGGTTACCCAGAAGCCCCAGCATTTT.

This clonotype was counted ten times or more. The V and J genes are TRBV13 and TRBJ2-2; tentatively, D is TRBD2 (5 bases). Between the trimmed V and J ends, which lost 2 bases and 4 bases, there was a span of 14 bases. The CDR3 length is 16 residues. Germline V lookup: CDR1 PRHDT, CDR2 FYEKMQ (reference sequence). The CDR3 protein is CASSLFEGGFTGELFF. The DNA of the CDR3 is TGTGCCAGCAGCTTATTCGAGGGCGGCTTCACCGGGGAGCTGTTTTTT.